What follows describes a single TCR beta chain. Assay: immunoSEQ multiplex PCR; the TCRdb copy retains only in-frame clones and omits some. Of more than 75,000 clones listed, about 94% were seen once; the top ten hold about 0.25%. This record comes from a study of technical replicates of blood from several donors. Per the germline V gene, CDR1 is MNHEY and CDR2 is SMNVEV (reference sequence). J was trimmed by 13 bases and V by 3 bases; bases with no gene match: 11. The CDR3 extends over 16 amino acids. The V call is TRBV27, the J call TRBJ1-6; TRBD1 agrees at 11 bases. This receptor was obtained from a human donor in good health. Input material: T cells isolated from PBMCs. CDR3 in DNA: TGTGCCAGCAGTTTCTTAGATGGGACAGGGGGGGGCCCCCTCCACTTT. It translates to CASSFLDGTGGGPLHF.